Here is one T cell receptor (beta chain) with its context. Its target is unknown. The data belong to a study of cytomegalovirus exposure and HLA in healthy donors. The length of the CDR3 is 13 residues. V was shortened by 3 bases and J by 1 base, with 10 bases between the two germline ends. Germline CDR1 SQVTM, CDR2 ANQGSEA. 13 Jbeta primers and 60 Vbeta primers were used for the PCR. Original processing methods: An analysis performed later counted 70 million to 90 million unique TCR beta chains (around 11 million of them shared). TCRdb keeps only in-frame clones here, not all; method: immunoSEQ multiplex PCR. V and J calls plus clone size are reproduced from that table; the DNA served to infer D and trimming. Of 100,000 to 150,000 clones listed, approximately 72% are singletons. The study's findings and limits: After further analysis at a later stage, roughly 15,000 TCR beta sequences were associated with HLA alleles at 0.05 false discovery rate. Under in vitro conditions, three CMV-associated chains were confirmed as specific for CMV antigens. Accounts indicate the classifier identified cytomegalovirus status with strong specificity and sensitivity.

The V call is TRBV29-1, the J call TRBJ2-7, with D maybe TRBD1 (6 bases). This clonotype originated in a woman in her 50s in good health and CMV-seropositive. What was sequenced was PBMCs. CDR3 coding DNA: TGCAGCGTTGAGGGGACAAATTCCTACGAGCAGTACTTC. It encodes CSVEGTNSYEQYF.